This TCR beta chain appears in the sequencing data of a study of shared clonotypes between healthy human individuals. Study-wide points: Clonotype sharing levels among donors were expected to vary with sequencing depth.

Genomic DNA per cell subset filled all wells of several immunoSEQ plates. The table came from immunoSEQ multiplex PCR; TCRdb's copy has only in-frame clones and leaves some out. The table records millions of clones, roughly 93% of them present only once. Comment on this clone: The antigen remains undetermined.

CDR1 and CDR2 from the germline V gene are SGHVS and FNYEAQ. There are 14 residues in the CDR3. With 0 bases removed from V and 7 bases from J, the gap between germline ends came to 12 bases. The sample comprised naive CD4+ T cells from PBMCs. Subset denoted: CD45RA+ positively selected. This TCR was recovered from a man younger than 35 in good health. Some clones in this sample may be carry-over from other donors' samples. This chain links TRBV7-6 with TRBJ2-5; D ambiguous. The CDR3 loop reads CASSLAGQAVTQYF. CDR3 bases: TGTGCCAGCAGCTTAGCAGGGCAGGCAGTGACCCAGTACTTC.